The 12 T cell receptor beta chains in this list originate from one sample, sequenced in a study of human T cells and chemical hapten exposure. TCRdb passed the RACE reads through MiXCR, listing each CDR3 protein once. The sample carries roughly 190,000 distinct CDR3 sequences, about 20% recorded once. Documented time point: patch test 1, 2 weeks after DPC sensitization. The treatment here: therapeutic diphenylcyclopropenone sensitization with weekly scalp DPC. The source material was whole blood, sampled in connection with sensitization to the hapten diphenylcyclopropenone (DPC). The source of these receptors is a woman between 45 and 60 years old with alopecia areata. Some clones in this sample may be carry-over from other donors' samples.

A few counts support this clonotype. V and J are TRBV7-2 and TRBJ1-1, with unresolved D. Germline CDR1 is SGHTA and CDR2 is FQGNSA. This CDR3 region has 13 residues. Trimming removed 2 bases from V and 5 bases from J, with 9 bases in between. This chain's CDR3 is CASSLNSPTEAFF. DNA of the CDR3: TGTGCCAGCAGCTTAAACAGCCCGACTGAAGCTTTCTTT. The variable domain in full, with the rest retrieved from reference TRBV7-2 and TRBJ1-1, is GAGVSQSPSNKVTEKGKDVELRCDPISGHTALYWYRQSLGQGLEFLIYFQGNSAPDKSGLPSDRFSAERTGGSVSTLTIQRTQQEDSAVYLCASSLNSPTEAFFGQGTRLTVV.

This clonotype has more than one count but fewer than ten. This rearrangement joins TRBV24-1 to TRBJ2-1; perhaps TRBD1 as D (7 bases). The V gene's germline CDR1 is KGHDR and CDR2 SFDVKD. This CDR3 comprises 13 residues. The V end lost 9 bases, the J end lost 2 bases, and 10 bases lay between the germline ends. The CDR3 DNA reads as TGTGCCACCGGAGGGACAGCCTACAATGAGCAGTTCTTC. Protein: CATGGTAYNEQFF.

The chain couples TRBV11-3 to TRBJ2-5; 7 bases are a match to TRBD1. The germline gives CDR1 SGHNT, CDR2 YENEEA. This CDR3 is 15 amino acids long. Trimming at V came to 5 bases and at J to 3 bases, leaving 9 bases not matched to a gene. The CDR3 region has the DNA TGTGCCAGCAGCCATACTCCGGGACAGAAAGAGACCCAGTACTTC. Protein sequence: CASSHTPGQKETQYF. The whole variable domain, remainder taken from reference TRBV11-3 and TRBJ2-5, is EAGVVQSPRYKIIEKKQPVAFWCNPISGHNTLYWYLQNLGQGPELLIRYENEEAVDDSQLPKDRFSAERLKGVDSTLKIQPAELGDSAVYLCASSHTPGQKETQYFGPGTRLLVL.

The chain links TRBV5-6 to TRBJ1-2, with D possibly matching TRBD1 (5 bases). Germline CDR1 reads SGHDT; CDR2 reads YYEEEE. CDR3 size: 13 residues. The germline V and J ends were trimmed by 5 bases and 4 bases, with 12 bases remaining between them. This CDR3 is CASSPDSLYGYTF. The CDR3, as DNA: TGTGCCAGCAGTCCTGACAGTCTCTATGGCTACACCTTC.

This clonotype occurred many times. The chain combines TRBV5-1 with TRBJ2-7; D might be TRBD1 (6 bases). Trimming cost V 5 bases and J 0 bases, with 9 bases left between them. This CDR3 is built from 13 residues. Germline values: CDR1 SGHRS, CDR2 YFSETQ. The CDR3 spells CASRQGSSYEQYF. The CDR3, as DNA: TGCGCCAGCAGACAGGGCAGCTCCTACGAGCAGTACTTC.

This chain links TRBV20-1 with TRBJ2-7, with D perhaps TRBD2 (6 bases). This CDR3 is 14 amino acids long. Germline V gene lookup returns CDR1 DFQATT and CDR2 SNEGSKA (reference sequence). V shed 6 bases and J shed 2 bases, with 17 bases lying between them. DNA of the CDR3: TGCAGTGCACGGAGGGAGGTCTTTCCCTACGAGCAGTACTTC. Translating gives CSARREVFPYEQYF.

This clonotype was counted only a few times. The rearrangement uses TRBV7-9 and TRBJ2-1; D is ambiguous. The CDR3 is 13 residues long. The ends were cut back, 1 base at V and 5 bases at J, with 6 bases in the middle. In germline, CDR1 is SEHNR, CDR2 FQNEAQ (reference sequence). CDR3 residues: CASSLDIHNEQFF. CDR3 DNA: TGTGCCAGCAGCTTAGACATACACAATGAGCAGTTCTTC.

V usage is TRBV7-8 and J usage is TRBJ1-6, with 8 nucleotides matching TRBD1. There are 15 residues in the CDR3. Germline V lookup: CDR1 SGHVS, CDR2 FQNEAQ. The V gene end was trimmed by 2 bases and the J gene end by 7 bases; junction bases not matched to a gene: 4. The CDR3 nucleotides read TGTGCCAGCAGCTTACGGGGACAGGCAAATTCACCCCTCCACTTT. This sequence encodes CASSLRGQANSPLHF. Using reference TRBV7-8 and TRBJ1-6 for the parts outside the CDR3, the full variable domain is GAGVSQSPRYKVAKRGQDVALRCDPISGHVSLFWYQQALGQGPEFLTYFQNEAQLDKSGLPSDRFFAERPEGSVSTLKIQRTQQEDSAVYLCASSLRGQANSPLHFGNGTRLTVT.

This chain links TRBV5-1 with TRBJ1-5; D is ambiguous. The CDR3 has 14 amino acids. Deletions cut 4 bases from V and 4 bases from J, with 12 bases between. CDR1 is SGHRS and CDR2 is YFSETQ in the germline V gene. CDR3 nucleotide sequence: TGCGCCAGCAGCGTTGACGGGGAAAATCAGCCCCAGCATTTT. Residues: CASSVDGENQPQHF.

The chain uses TRBV7-8 and TRBJ2-7; no firm D call. V dropped 5 bases and J dropped 0 bases, with 5 bases sitting between them. The germline V gene encodes CDR1 SGHVS and CDR2 FQNEAQ. CDR3 length equals 12 residues. This CDR3 is CASSRTSYEQYF. Written as DNA, the CDR3 is TGTGCCAGCAGCAGAACCTCCTACGAGCAGTACTTC.

This clonotype was counted between two and nine times. The chain employs TRBV5-6 and TRBJ2-1, with D unclear. This CDR3 contains 15 residues. The V end was cut by 4 bases, the J end by 0 bases, with 11 bases between. Germline V gene lookup returns CDR1 SGHDT and CDR2 YYEEEE. In nucleotides, the CDR3 is TGTGCCAGCAGCCCAACCGCCCCCTCCTACAATGAGCAGTTCTTC. This encodes CASSPTAPSYNEQFF.

In its sample, this clonotype was seen a few times. The chain couples TRBV2 to TRBJ1-5, with D possibly matching TRBD1 (5 bases). Germline lookup yields CDR1 SNHLY and CDR2 FYNNEI. There are 14 residues in the CDR3. Trimming left V 0 bases short and J 6 bases short, with 9 bases between. As DNA, the CDR3 is TGTGCCAGCAGTGAAGCGCGGGGGTCTCAGCCCCAGCATTTT. This encodes CASSEARGSQPQHF.